The next 20 T cell receptor beta chains were all read from a single sample in a study of blood T cells in healthy people across ages. A second PCR, run for about 7 to 11 cycles, used a sample-barcoded 5' primer plus a J-beta primer mix. TCRdb called the 5' RACE reads again in MiXCR, with one record for every CDR3 protein. The sample includes 650,000 to 800,000 distinct CDR3 sequences, 44% seen only once; the top ten take around 18%. Sequenced input: blood. Receptor source: a man aged 55 to 70 in good health.

This rearrangement joins TRBV6-5 to TRBJ1-2; 7 bases match TRBD1. CDR3 length equals 14 residues. With 5 bases clipped from V and 8 bases from J, the junction kept 11 bases outside the gene matches. The germline gives CDR1 MNHEY, CDR2 SVGAGI. The CDR3 spells CASSQGLTGEGYTF. The DNA for the CDR3 is TGTGCCAGCAGTCAGGGTCTAACAGGGGAAGGCTACACCTTC.

With regard to this clonotype: This likely stems from a read error, as it lies one base from a far larger clone. This rearrangement joins TRBV11-2 to TRBJ2-5, with D possibly matching TRBD1 (6 bases). This CDR3 region has 14 residues. The germline gives CDR1 SGHAT, CDR2 FQNNGV. CDR3 DNA: TGTGCCAGCAGCCTCCAGGGGCGGCAAGAGACCCGGTACTTC. Residues: CASSLQGRQETRYF.

The chain employs TRBV25-1 and TRBJ2-5; D tentatively reads TRBD1 or TRBD2 (5 bases each). Germline V gene data show CDR1 as MGHDK and CDR2 as SYGVNS. The CDR3 has 16 residues. With 3 bases removed from V and 11 bases from J, the gap between germline ends came to 25 bases. Here the CDR3 DNA reads TGTGCCAGCAGTGATCCTGGGACGGGCTCCTACAATGAGCAGTACTTC. It is translated as CASSDPGTGSYNEQYF.

This clonotype has a handful of counts. The chain has TRBV11-2 and TRBJ2-5; 7 nucleotides align to TRBD1. V lost 5 bases to trimming and J lost 4 bases; unmatched junction nucleotides: 7. The CDR3 is 14 amino acids. Germline CDR1 reads SGHAT; CDR2 reads FQNNGV. CDR3 sequence: CASSPVRGRETQYF. DNA for the CDR3: TGTGCCAGCAGCCCAGTAAGGGGGCGAGAGACCCAGTACTTC.

The V gene is TRBV4-3, the J gene TRBJ1-1; D gene unclear. V gave up 0 bases and J gave up 3 bases, with 5 bases separating them. The CDR3 totals 13 residues. CDR1 and CDR2 from the germline V gene are LGHNA and YSLEER. The CDR3 coding sequence is TGCGCCAGCAGCCAAGATCGATACACTGAAGCTTTCTTT. It encodes CASSQDRYTEAFF.

This clonotype was seen only a few times. V gene TRBV28 combines with J gene TRBJ1-4, with 8 bases identical to TRBD1. The CDR3 extends over 14 amino acids. Germline assignment: CDR1 MDHEN and CDR2 SYDVKM. The J segment lost 8 bases and the V segment lost 6 bases, leaving 8 bases of the junction unmatched. In DNA, the CDR3 is TGTGCCAGCAGCACAGGGGGAGTTGGGGAAAAACTGTTTTTT. Its translation: CASSTGGVGEKLFF. The variable domain in full, completed from reference TRBV28 and TRBJ1-4, reads DVKVTQSSRYLVKRTGEKVFLECVQDMDHENMFWYRQDPGLGLRLIYFSYDVKMKEKGDIPEGYSVSREKKERFSLILESASTNQTSMYLCASSTGGVGEKLFFGSGTQLSVL.

The rearrangement uses TRBV4-3 and TRBJ2-7; TRBD1 aligns across 9 bases. The J segment lost 9 bases and the V segment lost 0 bases, leaving 9 bases of the junction unmatched. This CDR3 comprises 15 residues. The germline V gene has CDR1 LGHNA and CDR2 YSLEER. In DNA, the CDR3 is TGCGCCAGCAGCCAAGAAGTCCCGGGACAGGGACGGCAGTACTTC. Encoded protein: CASSQEVPGQGRQYF.

The sample holds a few counts of this clonotype. The chain recombines TRBV27 with TRBJ1-1; D is perhaps TRBD1 (5 bases). The V gene lost 0 bases and the J gene lost 0 bases, with 14 bases spanning the gap. CDR3 size: 17 residues. Germline lookup yields CDR1 MNHEY and CDR2 SMNVEV (reference sequence). CDR3 nucleotides: TGTGCCAGCAGTTTATCCTTCAGGGACGACTTGAACACTGAAGCTTTCTTT. Translated, it gives CASSLSFRDDLNTEAFF.

This sequence joins TRBV7-2 and TRBJ2-7; 9 nucleotides match TRBD2. The J call is doubtful: the DNA matches TRBJ2-5 better. This CDR3 comprises 15 residues. Germline CDR1 and CDR2: SGHTA and FQGNSA. The CDR3 region has the DNA TGTGCCAGCAGCTCCCAGCGGGGGGCCCAGGAGACCCAGTACTTC. Translated: CASSSQRGAQETQYF.

The genes are TRBV5-6 and TRBJ2-1; 7 bases map to TRBD1. Germline CDR1 SGHDT, CDR2 YYEEEE. The CDR3 spans 15 residues. J was trimmed by 2 bases and V by 1 base; bases with no gene match: 3. CDR3 nucleotide sequence: TGTGCCAGCAGCTTGTTCCAGGGGGCCTACAATGAGCAGTTCTTC. The encoded protein is CASSLFQGAYNEQFF.

This clonotype was detected only a few times. The chain uses TRBV28 and TRBJ2-4; perhaps TRBD1 as D (5 bases). The DNA end lines up better with TRBJ2-7; the J call may be wrong. Germline lookup yields CDR1 MDHEN and CDR2 SYDVKM. The CDR3 extends over 14 amino acids. CDR3 in DNA: TGTGCCACCCAGTTTGGACAAATAGGGGACGAGCAGTACTTC. It encodes CATQFGQIGDEQYF.

On this clonotype: One end of the junction fails to match germline, which may point to a read error. V usage is TRBV20-1 and J usage is TRBJ2-5, with D tentatively TRBD1 (6 bases). The better agreement between TRBJ2-7 and the DNA end casts doubt on the J call. Germline CDR1 reads DFQATT; CDR2 reads SNEGSKA (reference sequence). There are 15 residues in the CDR3. The CDR3 nucleotides read TGCAGTGCGAATCAACCGGGACATTCCTCCGACGAGCAGTACTTC. This codes for CSANQPGHSSDEQYF.

This clonotype was found a few times. The rearrangement joins TRBV4-1 to TRBJ2-1; D gene ambiguous. The CDR3 has 13 amino acids. V lost 4 bases and J 9 bases, leaving 13 bases between the germline ends. Germline assignment: CDR1 MGHRA and CDR2 YSYEKL. The CDR3 region is CASSRGTLVEQFF. CDR3 DNA: TGCGCCAGCAGCCGGGGAACGCTAGTTGAGCAGTTCTTC.

This clonotype was counted between two and nine times. This chain connects TRBV4-1 to TRBJ1-2; 11 bases are a match to TRBD1. Germline CDR1 reads MGHRA; CDR2 reads YSYEKL. The J segment lost 6 bases and the V segment lost 4 bases, leaving 10 bases of the junction unmatched. This CDR3 spans 16 amino acids. CDR3 sequence (DNA): TGCGCCAGCAGCCGGGACAGGGGGTATTCCCTTGATGGCTACACCTTC. Protein sequence: CASSRDRGYSLDGYTF.

This clonotype was recorded a few times. This chain connects TRBV20-1 to TRBJ2-7, with D possibly TRBD1 on 5 matching bases. With 2 bases removed from V and 2 bases from J, the gap between germline ends came to 22 bases. In germline, CDR1 is DFQATT, CDR2 SNEGSKA (reference sequence). CDR3 length: 17 residues. The CDR3 DNA sequence: TGCAGTGCTAGACTAACCCAGGGTGGAGCGCGGACCTACGAGCAGTACTTC. This translates into CSARLTQGGARTYEQYF.

This clonotype was observed a few times. CDR3 coding DNA: TGTGCCAGCAGCCAAGATAGGGACAGGAACACTGAAGCTTTCTTT. Translating it yields CASSQDRDRNTEAFF. J is TRBJ1-1 and V is TRBV3-1; 7 positions match TRBD1. CDR1 and CDR2 from the germline V gene are LGHDT and YNNKEL (reference sequence). The CDR3 runs 15 residues. Trimming took 0 bases from V and 1 from J; bases not matched to a gene: 2.

The V and J genes are TRBV12-5 and TRBJ1-5; no definite D call. Germline CDR1 is LGHNT and CDR2 is FRNRAP. With 1 base removed from V and 0 bases from J, the gap between germline ends came to 13 bases. The CDR3 loop spans 17 amino acids. The CDR3 sequence: CASGLGGVGRSNQPQHF. CDR3 sequence (DNA): TGTGCTAGTGGTTTGGGTGGGGTGGGCCGTAGCAATCAGCCCCAGCATTTT.

The chain recombines TRBV3-1 with TRBJ1-2, with D uncertain. Deletions cut 2 bases from V and 6 bases from J, with 7 bases between. This CDR3 spans 12 amino acids. Germline values: CDR1 LGHDT, CDR2 YNNKEL (reference sequence). CDR3 bases: TGTGCCAGCAGCCAAAGGAACGATGGCTACACCTTC. Amino acids: CASSQRNDGYTF.

The DNA of the CDR3 is TGTGCCAGCAGTATAGACAGGTACAATGAGCAGTACTTC. Protein product: CASSIDRYNEQYF. The V and J genes are TRBV12-3 or TRBV12-4 and TRBJ2-5; tentatively, D is TRBD1 (6 bases). This CDR3 is 13 amino acids long. V was cut by 5 bases and J by 11 bases, with 18 bases left in between.

This clonotype was counted a few times. This chain uses TRBV7-9 with TRBJ1-1; D is unresolved. CDR3 length: 13 amino acids. The V and J ends lost 3 bases and 1 base respectively, with 6 bases between them. The germline gives CDR1 SEHNR, CDR2 FQNEAQ (reference sequence). The CDR3 region has the DNA TGTGCCAGCAGCTTCCCAGGGAACACTGAAGCTTTCTTT. It is translated as CASSFPGNTEAFF.